Presented here are 15 T cell receptor beta chains from one specimen sequenced in a study of T-cell reconstitution after alpha-beta-depleted transplantation in children. Unique molecular identifiers tagged the TCRbeta library. TCRdb passed the PCR reads through MiXCR, listing each CDR3 protein once. The sample has around 100,000 distinct CDR3 sequences, about 9.4% seen once; the top ten hold less than 45%. The sequences come from PBMCs, collected before TCRalphabeta/CD19-depleted stem cell transplant. All receptors derive from a boy younger than 10 with acute lymphoblastic leukemia, due to receive a stem cell transplant.

This chain uses TRBV30 with TRBJ2-7; TRBD1 aligns across 7 bases. Trimming cost V 1 base and J 4 bases; bases outside gene matches: 1. The CDR3 runs 12 residues. Germline CDR1 and CDR2: GTSNPN and SVGIG (reference sequence). The CDR3 DNA reads as TGTGCCTGGAGTGCAGGGGGTTACGAGCAGTACTTC. Its translation is CAWSAGGYEQYF.

This clonotype has more than one count but fewer than ten. The gene calls are TRBV20-1 and TRBJ2-3; 8 bases fit TRBD2. The CDR3 has 16 amino acids. V trimming: 3 bases; J trimming: 4 bases; junction bases outside the gene matches: 12. Germline-derived CDR1 and CDR2 are DFQATT and SNEGSKA (reference sequence). The CDR3 DNA reads as TGCAGTGCTAGTCTCGGGACTAGTGAAACGGCAGATACGCAGTATTTT. This codes for CSASLGTSETADTQYF.

V is TRBV5-1 and J is TRBJ2-1, with D perhaps assigned TRBD1 or TRBD2 (6 bases each). Per germline, CDR1 SGHRS and CDR2 YFSETQ. This CDR3 has 15 amino acids. Trimming removed 4 bases at V and 4 bases at J, with 15 bases between. The CDR3 coding sequence is TGCGCCAGCAGCCGCGACCGGGGGCCATACAATGAGCAGTTCTTC. Translated: CASSRDRGPYNEQFF.

In its sample, this clonotype was seen a few times. The V gene is TRBV7-3, the J gene TRBJ2-1; D not resolved. The CDR3 length is 12 residues. Between the trimmed V and J ends, which lost 1 base and 7 bases, there was a span of 5 bases. The germline gives CDR1 SGHTA, CDR2 FQGTGA. CDR3: CASSLNSNEQFF. The CDR3 DNA reads as TGTGCCAGCAGCTTAAACAGTAATGAGCAGTTCTTC. The full variable domain, its missing parts supplied by reference TRBV7-3 and TRBJ2-1, is GAGVSQTPSNKVTEKGKYVELRCDPISGHTALYWYRQSLGQGPEFLIYFQGTGAADDSGLPNDRFFAVRPEGSVSTLKIQRTERGDSAVYLCASSLNSNEQFFGPGTRLTVL.

This clonotype was seen at least ten times. The CDR3 is CASSSRGGLSTDTQYF. CDR3 DNA: TGTGCCAGCAGCTCAAGGGGAGGACTGTCCACAGATACGCAGTATTTT. The chain links TRBV12-3 or TRBV12-4 to TRBJ2-3, with a weak D call TRBD2 (6 bases). Between the trimmed V and J ends, which lost 6 bases and 2 bases, there was a span of 18 bases. This CDR3 has 16 amino acids.

The gene calls are TRBV2 and TRBJ1-6, with 9 positions matching TRBD1. Unmatched junction bases numbered 10, after V lost 9 bases and J lost 10 bases. This CDR3 has 14 amino acids. CDR1 and CDR2 from the germline V gene are SNHLY and FYNNEI. CDR3 amino acids: CASKAGTGSSPLHF. DNA for the CDR3: TGTGCCAGTAAAGCCGGGACAGGGAGCTCACCCCTCCACTTT.

The V and J genes are TRBV7-9 and TRBJ2-7, with a weak D call TRBD2 (5 bases). Trimming took 4 bases from V and 6 from J, leaving 13 bases between them. Germline lookup yields CDR1 SEHNR and CDR2 FQNEAQ (reference sequence). The CDR3 contains 13 residues. CDR3 DNA: TGTGCCAGCAGCTCCGGAGGTGGTGGCGAGCAGTACTTC. Its protein product is CASSSGGGGEQYF.

This clonotype was seen a handful of times. The V call is TRBV7-9, the J call TRBJ2-6; D remains unclear. Germline CDR1 SEHNR, CDR2 FQNEAQ (reference sequence). The CDR3 is 13 amino acids. Deletions cut 2 bases from V and 4 bases from J, with 3 bases between. The DNA for the CDR3 is TGTGCCAGCAGCTTAAAAGGGGCCAACGTCCTGACTTTC. It codes for CASSLKGANVLTF.

This clonotype was counted many times. This chain links TRBV27 with TRBJ2-3; possibly TRBD2 for D (6 bases). The germline CDR1 and CDR2 sequences are MNHEY and SMNVEV (reference sequence). V lost 3 bases to trimming and J lost 0 bases, with 10 bases between them. The CDR3 consists of 15 residues. CDR3: CASSFGGISTDTQYF. The CDR3 DNA sequence: TGTGCCAGCAGTTTTGGCGGGATAAGCACAGATACGCAGTATTTT.

V and J are TRBV20-1 and TRBJ2-3; maybe TRBD2 (6 bases). The CDR3 is 14 amino acids. CDR1 and CDR2 (germline): DFQATT, SNEGSKA (reference sequence). Trimming shortened V by 3 bases and J by 4 bases, and 14 bases separated the two germline ends. The CDR3 is CSASKGRDPDTQYF. The CDR3 bases are TGCAGTGCTAGTAAGGGGCGGGACCCAGATACGCAGTATTTT.

In its sample, this clonotype was seen many times. This chain connects TRBV5-1 to TRBJ2-5; D possibly matches TRBD1 or TRBD2 (5 bases each). V dropped 4 bases and J dropped 2 bases, with 18 bases sitting between them. This CDR3 spans 16 amino acids. In germline, CDR1 is SGHRS, CDR2 YFSETQ. CDR3 sequence reads: CASSTEPGRRQETQYF. CDR3 sequence (DNA): TGCGCCAGCAGCACGGAACCGGGACGGAGACAAGAGACCCAGTACTTC.

The V and J genes are TRBV12-3 or TRBV12-4 and TRBJ1-1, with D maybe TRBD1 (5 bases). The length of the CDR3 is 13 residues. Trimming stripped 2 bases from V and 11 bases from J, with 15 bases between. The CDR3 spells CASSLFSGSGAFF. The CDR3 DNA reads TGTGCCAGCAGTTTATTTTCAGGGTCTGGGGCTTTCTTT.

There are many counts of this clonotype. The V call is TRBV7-8, the J call TRBJ2-5; the match to TRBD2 covers 8 bases. J lost 5 bases, V lost 5 bases, and 7 bases had no gene match. The CDR3 is made up of 14 amino acids. The germline V gene has CDR1 SGHVS and CDR2 FQNEAQ. The chain's CDR3 is CASSAGRAGETQYF. The CDR3 region has the DNA TGTGCCAGCAGCGCCGGGAGGGCGGGGGAGACCCAGTACTTC. Full variable domain (outside the CDR3, taken from reference TRBV7-8 and TRBJ2-5): GAGVSQSPRYKVAKRGQDVALRCDPISGHVSLFWYQQALGQGPEFLTYFQNEAQLDKSGLPSDRFFAERPEGSVSTLKIQRTQQEDSAVYLCASSAGRAGETQYFGPGTRLLVL.

This clonotype occurred a few times. The genes are TRBV5-1 and TRBJ2-6, with 9 bases aligning to TRBD1. Germline CDR1 SGHRS, CDR2 YFSETQ. This CDR3 spans 18 amino acids. V shed 0 bases, J shed 0 bases, and the junction held 4 bases outside the gene matches. The DNA of the CDR3 is TGCGCCAGCAGCTTGGGGGACAGGGCGCACTCTGGGGCCAACGTCCTGACTTTC. Protein product: CASSLGDRAHSGANVLTF.

The gene calls are TRBV28 and TRBJ1-3, with D unclear. The CDR3 runs 14 residues. Between the trimmed V and J ends, which lost 1 base and 0 bases, there was a span of 4 bases. Germline CDR1 and CDR2: MDHEN and SYDVKM. The CDR3 DNA is TGTGCCAGCAGTTTATACAGCTCTGGAAACACCATATATTTT. Amino acid sequence: CASSLYSSGNTIYF.